These 19 T cell receptor beta chains share one sample of origin, sequenced in a study of post-analysis software for immune sequencing data. Presence of unique molecular identifiers characterized the TCR beta cDNA libraries. MiXCR was run by TCRdb on the PCR reads, yielding one entry per CDR3 protein. The sample carries 750,000 to 900,000 distinct CDR3 sequences, about 45% recorded once. These receptors lack a known antigen. Findings and caveats of the study: The study found TRBV5-6, TRBV5-1 and TRBV20-1 among several TRBV segments more frequent in patients than controls.

The sample comprised blood. The receptors shown here come from a girl aged 10 to 17 with multiple sclerosis.

The chain couples TRBV3-1 to TRBJ1-2; possible D gene TRBD1, 5 bases. Germline V gives CDR1 LGHDT, CDR2 YNNKEL (reference sequence). The CDR3 sequence is 13 residues long. Deletions cut 8 bases from V and 8 bases from J, with 18 bases between. The CDR3 nucleotides are TGTGCCAGCTACGGTCCGGGACCTTGGGGCTACACCTTC. This sequence encodes CASYGPGPWGYTF.

The genes are TRBV7-9 and TRBJ2-1, with 7 bases identical to TRBD2. V lost 5 bases and J lost 10; bases outside the gene matches: 17. Germline lookup yields CDR1 SEHNR and CDR2 FQNEAQ (reference sequence). This CDR3 has 16 amino acids. Here the CDR3 reads CASSPLTSPEVGEQFF. The CDR3, as DNA: TGTGCCAGCAGCCCCCTGACTAGCCCCGAGGTGGGCGAGCAGTTCTTC.

The rearrangement links TRBV7-9 to TRBJ2-2, with D uncertain. This CDR3 comprises 15 residues. CDR1 and CDR2 from the germline V gene are SEHNR and FQNEAQ (reference sequence). With 8 bases removed from V and 1 base from J, the gap between germline ends came to 14 bases. The CDR3 nucleotides read TGTGCCAGCGGCCCCGGGTCACTGAACACCGGGGAGCTGTTTTTT. It encodes CASGPGSLNTGELFF. Together with reference TRBV7-9 and TRBJ2-2, the CDR3 gives the full variable domain: DTGVSQNPRHKITKRGQNVTFRCDPISEHNRLYWYRQTLGQGPEFLTYFQNEAQLEKSRLLSDRFSAERPKGSFSTLEIQRTEQGDSAMYLCASGPGSLNTGELFFGEGSRLTVL.

This chain joins TRBV6-4 and TRBJ2-1; 7 positions match TRBD2. CDR1 is MRHNA, CDR2 SNTAGT, per germline. The ends lost 0 bases at V and 3 bases at J; junction bases unmatched: 2. The CDR3 spans 15 residues. CDR3 protein: CASSDSGEGYNEQFF. The CDR3 bases are TGTGCCAGCAGTGACTCGGGGGAGGGCTACAATGAGCAGTTCTTC.

At least ten counts were recorded for this clonotype. At one of its ends the junction is not consistent with the germline gene, which may arise from a read error. The V call is TRBV12-3 or TRBV12-4, the J call TRBJ2-1; D could derive from TRBD1 or TRBD2 (5 bases each). The CDR3 spans 13 residues. In DNA form, the CDR3 reads TGCGCCAGCTCGAGGGGATCCTACAATGAGCAGTTCTTC. Protein: CASSRGSYNEQFF.

This chain joins TRBV4-1 and TRBJ2-1, with D unclear. The CDR3 covers 13 residues. Trimming removed 3 bases from V and 8 bases from J, with 11 bases in between. CDR1 is MGHRA and CDR2 is YSYEKL in the germline V gene. The CDR3 protein is CASSHVGGDEQFF. The CDR3 nucleotides read TGCGCCAGCAGCCATGTGGGTGGCGATGAGCAGTTCTTC.

This clonotype has just a few counts. The chain is built from TRBV4-2 and TRBJ1-2; D gene uncertain. The CDR3 length is 15 residues. V lost 0 bases and J 2 bases, leaving 10 bases between the germline ends. Germline assignment: CDR1 LGHNA and CDR2 YNFKEQ. CDR3 region: CASSQDQGGNYGYTF. The CDR3 DNA is TGTGCCAGCAGCCAAGACCAAGGCGGGAACTATGGCTACACCTTC.

This rearrangement joins TRBV7-8 to TRBJ2-1, with 7 bases matching TRBD2. CDR3 size: 15 residues. V trimming: 5 bases; J trimming: 5 bases; junction bases outside the gene matches: 9. CDR1 SGHVS and CDR2 FQNEAQ come from the germline V gene. CDR3 nucleotide sequence: TGTGCCAGCAGCCTGGGAGCGGGACCCAACAATGAGCAGTTCTTC. Translated: CASSLGAGPNNEQFF.

Only one count was recorded for this clonotype. The rearrangement uses TRBV7-2 and TRBJ2-5; TRBD2 agrees at 7 bases. V was clipped by 1 base and J by 13 bases; unmatched bases: 9. Looked up from germline, CDR1 is SGHTA and CDR2 is FQGNSA. This CDR3 is 13 amino acids long. The CDR3 reads CASSLVVLREPYF. The CDR3 bases are TGTGCCAGCAGCTTAGTTGTGCTGCGGGAGCCGTACTTC.

The chain couples TRBV20-1 to TRBJ2-7, with TRBD2 identical over 10 bases. The CDR3 consists of 15 residues. Germline-derived CDR1 and CDR2 are DFQATT and SNEGSKA (reference sequence). J gave up 5 bases and V 2 bases, and 9 bases lay outside the gene matches. In DNA, the CDR3 is TGCAGTGCTAGAAGGGGGCTAGCGGGAGCCCACGAGCAGTACTTC. Translated: CSARRGLAGAHEQYF.

This chain connects TRBV6-5 to TRBJ2-1; possible D gene TRBD1, 6 bases. Trimming removed 7 bases at V and 4 bases at J, with 11 bases between. Germline loops: CDR1 MNHEY, CDR2 SVGAGI. The CDR3 totals 13 residues. The CDR3: CASNNRAYNEQFF. The CDR3 nucleotides are TGTGCCAGCAACAACAGGGCTTACAATGAGCAGTTCTTC.

V usage is TRBV6-5 and J usage is TRBJ1-4, with D tentatively TRBD1 (5 bases). Trimming shortened V by 5 bases and J by 1 base, and 11 bases separated the two germline ends. CDR1 and CDR2 (germline): MNHEY, SVGAGI. The CDR3 length is 15 residues. The CDR3 nucleotides are TGTGCCAGCAGTGAAGGCAGGGTAACTAATGAAAAACTGTTTTTT. Residues: CASSEGRVTNEKLFF.

The chain is built from TRBV27 and TRBJ2-3, with D possibly matching TRBD1 (5 bases). CDR1 is MNHEY, CDR2 SMNVEV, per germline (reference sequence). CDR3 length equals 15 residues. V lost 5 bases, J lost 1 base, and 13 bases lay in between. CDR3 protein: CASSGEVGRTDTQYF. For the CDR3, the DNA is TGTGCCAGCAGTGGAGAAGTGGGGCGCACAGATACGCAGTATTTT.

Of note for this clonotype: One end of the junction is discordant with germline, which a read error may explain. The chain's CDR3 is CAGSFGATEAFF. CDR3 bases: TGTGCCGGCAGTTTTGGGGCGACTGAAGCTTTCTTT. The rearrangement joins TRBV12-3 or TRBV12-4 to TRBJ1-1, with a possible D match to TRBD1 (5 bases). The CDR3 spans 12 residues.

The V call is TRBV7-3, the J call TRBJ2-3; D is uncertain. CDR3 size: 14 residues. Germline V gene lookup returns CDR1 SGHTA and CDR2 FQGTGA. Deletions cut 1 base from V and 4 bases from J, with 9 bases between. CDR3 residues: CASSLSAVSDTQYF. Here the CDR3 DNA reads TGTGCCAGCAGCTTAAGTGCGGTTTCAGATACGCAGTATTTT.

The V gene is TRBV13, the J gene TRBJ2-5; D possibly corresponds to TRBD2 (5 bases). The DNA end lines up better with TRBJ2-7; the J call may be wrong. CDR3 length equals 15 residues. Germline values: CDR1 PRHDT, CDR2 FYEKMQ (reference sequence). The CDR3 loop is CASSSILRGIYEQYF. The CDR3 DNA sequence: TGTGCCAGCAGCTCGATTCTCCGGGGTATTTACGAGCAGTACTTC.

V and J are TRBV29-1 and TRBJ1-4; TRBD1 might be the D (6 bases). Per germline, CDR1 SQVTM and CDR2 ANQGSEA. Trimming took 1 base from V and 10 from J, leaving 13 bases between them. CDR3 size: 13 residues. CDR3 sequence: CSVEGGLEGKLFF. The CDR3 DNA reads TGCAGCGTTGAAGGGGGGCTGGAGGGAAAACTGTTTTTT.

The rearrangement joins TRBV4-2 to TRBJ2-3, with D possibly matching TRBD2 (6 bases). The V end lost 0 bases, the J end lost 2 bases, and 12 bases lay between the germline ends. The CDR3 is 16 amino acids. Germline CDR1 is LGHNA and CDR2 is YNFKEQ. This CDR3 is CASSQDVGGNTDTQYF. The CDR3 bases are TGTGCCAGCAGCCAAGACGTGGGGGGTAACACAGATACGCAGTATTTT.

Concerning this clonotype itself: One end of the junction does not line up with germline, which may come from a read error. The chain combines TRBV7-9 with TRBJ2-3, with D maybe TRBD1 (5 bases). Per germline, CDR1 SEHNR and CDR2 FQNEAQ (reference sequence). CDR3 length equals 13 residues. The CDR3 spells CASSAGLTDTRYF. The DNA of the CDR3 is TGTGCCAGCAGTGCAGGGTTAACAGATACGCGGTATTTT.